The 2 T cell receptor beta chains listed next were all sequenced from one sample in a study of T cell responses to AZD1222 COVID-19 vaccine. TCRdb's table, derived via immunoSEQ multiplex PCR, lists solely in-frame clones and lacks some. The repertoire consists of 150,000 to 200,000 clones, with 88% occurring once and the leading ten covering 7.7%. The source was peripheral blood, collected on day 0 of AZD1222 vaccination. These receptors were taken from an adult in good health.

The chain joins TRBV19 to TRBJ1-1; D is unresolved. V lost 7 bases and J lost 7, with 10 bases in between. CDR1 and CDR2 from the germline V gene are LNHDA and SQIVND (reference sequence). CDR3 size: 11 residues. The CDR3 coding sequence is TGTGCCAGTATTGGGGAAATTGAAGCTTTCTTT. Translated: CASIGEIEAFF.

The CDR3, as DNA: TGTGCCAGCAGCAAAGACAGGGGATCCTACGAGCAGTACTTC. Encoded protein: CASSKDRGSYEQYF. The V gene is TRBV6-5, the J gene TRBJ2-7; TRBD1 agrees at 8 bases. The CDR3 totals 14 residues. The V gene's germline CDR1 is MNHEY and CDR2 SVGAGI. V gave up 6 bases and J gave up 1 base; unmatched junction bases: 5.